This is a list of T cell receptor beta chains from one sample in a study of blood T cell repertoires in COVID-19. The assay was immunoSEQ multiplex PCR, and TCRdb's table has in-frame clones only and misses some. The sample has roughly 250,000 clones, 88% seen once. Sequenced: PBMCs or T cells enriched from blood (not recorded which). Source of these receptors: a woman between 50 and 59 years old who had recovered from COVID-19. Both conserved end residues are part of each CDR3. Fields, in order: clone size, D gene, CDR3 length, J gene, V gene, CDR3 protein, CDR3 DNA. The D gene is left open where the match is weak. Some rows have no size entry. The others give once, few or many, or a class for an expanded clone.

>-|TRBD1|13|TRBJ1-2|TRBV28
CASETGTGWGYTF
TGTGCCAGCGAGACGGGGACAGGTTGGGGCTACACCTTC
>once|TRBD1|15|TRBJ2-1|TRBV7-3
CASSFQDRGYNEQFF
TGTGCCAGCAGCTTCCAGGACAGGGGATACAATGAGCAGTTCTTC
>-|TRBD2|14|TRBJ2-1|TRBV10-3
CAISESILSGEQFF
TGTGCCATCAGTGAGTCGATTCTTAGCGGGGAGCAGTTCTTC
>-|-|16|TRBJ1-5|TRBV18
CASSPTAGGFGQPQHF
TGTGCCAGCTCACCAACCGCGGGGGGGTTCGGTCAGCCCCAGCATTTT
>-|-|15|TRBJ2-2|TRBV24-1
CATSNRTTYTGELFF
TGTGCCACCAGCAACAGAACCACGTACACCGGGGAGCTGTTTTTT
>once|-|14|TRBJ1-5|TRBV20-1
CSASGGHHNQPQHF
TGCAGTGCTAGTGGGGGACACCACAATCAGCCCCAGCATTTT
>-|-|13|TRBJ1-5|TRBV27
CASSPSDSQPQHF
TGTGCCAGCAGTCCCTCGGACAGTCAGCCCCAGCATTTT
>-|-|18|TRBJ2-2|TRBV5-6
CASSLVPTRGGWKGELFF
TGTGCCAGCAGCTTGGTTCCCACGCGAGGCGGTTGGAAGGGGGAGCTGTTTTTT
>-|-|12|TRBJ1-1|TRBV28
CASSPPNTEAFF
TGTGCCAGCAGTCCTCCTAACACTGAAGCTTTCTTT
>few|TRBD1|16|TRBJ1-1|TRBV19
CASSPAAQGAYTEAFF
TGTGCCAGTAGTCCGGCGGCACAGGGGGCATACACTGAAGCTTTCTTT
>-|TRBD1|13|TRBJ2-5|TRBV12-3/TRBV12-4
CASSRDRGETQYF
TGTGCCAGCAGTCGGGACAGGGGAGAGACCCAGTACTTC
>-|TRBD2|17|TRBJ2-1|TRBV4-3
CASSQVASGRTNNEQFF
TGCGCCAGCAGCCAAGTTGCTAGCGGGAGGACAAACAATGAGCAGTTCTTC
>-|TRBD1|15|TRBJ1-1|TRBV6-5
CASRDFGTASPEAFF
TGTGCCAGCAGGGATTTCGGGACAGCAAGCCCTGAAGCTTTCTTT
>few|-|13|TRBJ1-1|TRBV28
CASSYSGSRGAFF
TGTGCCAGCAGTTACTCAGGGAGCAGGGGAGCTTTCTTT
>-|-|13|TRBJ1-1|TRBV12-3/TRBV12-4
CASSLAEGGEAFF
TGTGCCAGCAGTTTAGCCGAAGGCGGAGAAGCTTTCTTT
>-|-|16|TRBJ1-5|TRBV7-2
CASSLGAVYSNQPQHF
TGTGCCAGCAGCTTAGGAGCCGTTTATAGCAATCAGCCCCAGCATTTT
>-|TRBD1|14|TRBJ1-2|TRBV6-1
CASSIRQGNYGYTF
TGTGCCAGCAGTATAAGACAGGGTAACTATGGCTACACCTTC